The T cell receptor beta chain under discussion was sequenced for a study of beta chain features in type 1 diabetes (dated by TCRdb to the late 2010s). Concerning the study at large: Mean age, gender distribution, total cell number and subset yield did not differ between patients and healthy donors. A total of some 100,000,000 sorted cells were examined across all samples, and a strong correlation was observed between cell number per subset and RNA yield. The study compared TCRB repertoires of sorted circulating CD4+ T cell subsets between recently diagnosed type 1 diabetes patients and matched healthy donors. Regulatory and stem cell-like memory subsets were isolated from only 8 patients and about 8 healthy donors, whereas naive and central memory subsets came from all 30 or so donors. The full study reports these points: Naive, central memory and regulatory TCRB repertoires appeared to be more similar among patients than among healthy donors. In all four CD4+ subsets, TCRB CDR3 length was moderately but significantly shorter in type 1 diabetes patients. Because the HLA sub-analyses included only small numbers of individuals, any influence of HLA type on TCRB rearrangement was left unresolved. PCR might favor shorter templates, but patient and control samples were amplified and corrected together, so any skew would affect both groups equally. Sequencing cDNA rather than genomic DNA could over-represent highly expressing activated cells, although activation and CD3 levels did not differ between groups. Fewer insertions and more nucleotide deletions at VDJ recombination sites were observed in patients with type 1 diabetes, implying thymic rearrangement abnormalities.

From each donor, a single peripheral blood sample of around 0.12 L on average was drawn into heparinised tubes. A BD FACSAria II and a panel including CD45RO, CCR7, CD25, CD127, CD95 and CD27 were used to sort naive, central memory, regulatory and stem cell-like memory CD4+ T cells. Purity was above 98% for every sorted population. PBMCs were isolated right away by Lymphoprep density gradient centrifugation and were stained directly, without culture. So that batch effects would be minimized, each experiment stained and sorted samples in pairs, pairing one healthy donor with one patient. Note on this clone: The antigen this receptor binds is unknown. The sample holds no much larger clone one base away, and base qualities are not on file.

The High Capacity cDNA Reverse Transcription Kit was used to reverse transcribe all of the isolated RNA, meaning that expressed TCRB transcripts were what got sequenced. Naive, central memory and regulatory T cell samples underwent deep immunoSEQ sequencing, averaging about 3.3 million total reads per sample. After sorted cells were lysed in RLT buffer, RNA was extracted with DNase-treated RNeasy Micro or Mini kits, with the choice depending on cell number. To prevent cross-contamination, each cell subset was processed individually, whereas patient and healthy donor samples were processed jointly. The immunoSEQ multiplex PCR was used to amplify TCRB sequences from cDNA, generating 87-bp fragments that spanned the CDR3 region. Sequencing of the amplicons was done on the Illumina HiSeq platform. Per the source publication's procedure: Synthetic template baselines were used to correct PCR bias computationally, reads within Hamming distance 2 were collapsed, and singletons that could not be merged were discarded. Reads were aligned against IMGT to assign V, D and J genes, CDR3 length and insertions or deletions at six rearrangement sites. Clonotype counts were normalized to sorted cell number within each subset before computing true diversity and Gini coefficients with the tcR R package. The overlap coefficient, calculated on TCRB nucleotide sequences, was used to measure repertoire sharing. Not all clones reach the TCRdb copy of this immuneACCESS table, which keeps in-frame sequences only. Checked studies attribute under half of the gap to unresolved V genes and leave the rest unexplained. D and trimming were read from the DNA, whereas the V and J calls and clone size are those reported in that table. This sample lists around 130,000 clones; around 8.8% were detected once. The top ten clonotypes cover approximately 0.7% of the sample.

The material sequenced was central memory CD4+ T cells from blood. This clonotype originated in a man aged 25 to 40 with type 1 diabetes.

The nucleotide sequence is given as TGTGCCAGCAGCTTTGGCGGGGGGGATTACAATGAGCAGTTCTTC. Translated, this gives CASSFGGGDYNEQFF. Recombination joined TRBV7-9 with TRBJ2-1, with 9 bases in between that match TRBD2. The germline V gene (reference sequence) supplies CDR1 SEHNR and CDR2 FQNEAQ. From V the trimming removes 3 bases and from J it removes 4 bases, while the gene matches leave 4 bases of the junction unaccounted for. CDR3 length: 15 amino acids, cysteine to phenylalanine. The retained sequence is limited to the CDR3, 45 bases, with the frame set at the first base.